This TCR beta chain was found in a study of T cells after yellow fever vaccination. Study information: Any fraction with a low cell number was prepared using SMART-Seq v4 Ultra Low Input. Study-wide results and limits: Reappearance after the booster was seen for most primary-vaccination clones, at 95% to 98% CD4 and more than 80% CD8. The secondary response showed a weaker magnitude and a faster peak, day 5 versus 15.

The study made its TCR cDNA through 5'RACE template switching. That step introduced a universal primer site along with UMIs. MiXCR, run by TCRdb on the 5' RACE reads, gives a single entry per CDR3 protein. The sample lists about 140,000 distinct CDR3 sequences, 7.7% seen once, with around 0.73% in the top ten. Trimming took off 7 bases at V and 0 bases at J, with 10 bases between the two ends. The CDR3 covers 14 residues. This clonotype was picked up many times. What it binds is not known. The gene calls are TRBV12-3 or TRBV12-4 and TRBJ2-1; D gene unclear. The sequencing used CD4+ T cells sorted from PBMCs, collected 5 days after the yellow fever booster vaccination. This TCR derives from a man younger than 45 who received the YFV17D yellow fever vaccine. The CDR3 DNA is TGTGCCAGCAACCGGCAGAGCTCCTACAATGAGCAGTTCTTC. Its translation: CASNRQSSYNEQFF.